This TCR beta chain was retrieved from a study of beta chain features in type 1 diabetes. Overall study results and limits: In the patient group, naive, central memory and Treg TCRB repertoires seemed more alike than in the healthy donor group. When cDNA is sequenced, cells with high TCR expression could be over-represented. Within each of all four CD4+ subsets, Type 1 diabetes patients had TCRB CDR3s that were moderately but significantly shorter.

CDR3 length: 16 amino acids. The V gene end was trimmed by 0 bases and the J gene end by 4 bases; junction bases not matched to a gene: 10. Germline V gene lookup returns CDR1 GTSNPN and CDR2 SVGIG (reference sequence). What was sequenced were expressed TCRB transcripts, since all of the isolated RNA had been reverse transcribed. The protocol was immunoSEQ multiplex PCR, while the TCRdb copy is restricted to in-frame clones and leaves out a portion. The sample yields hundreds of thousands of clones, approximately 15% seen once. Concerning this clone itself: The target antigen is unknown.

Each donor gave one heparinised blood draw averaging roughly 100 mL. The chain combines TRBV30 with TRBJ2-3, with TRBD1 matching over 7 bases. Specimen: naive CD4+ T cells from blood. This TCR was recovered from a young man in good health. CDR3 sequence (DNA): TGTGCCTGGAGTGTGTTCGGACAGGCAAGTGCAGATACGCAGTATTTT. Protein: CAWSVFGQASADTQYF.